A selection of T cell receptor beta chains follows, all from one sample in a study of OX40 agonist ivuxolimab in advanced cancers. Produced via immunoSEQ multiplex PCR; TCRdb's table is partial and in-frame only. Here the sample spans 50,000 to 70,000 clones, approximately 87% being singletons. Sample: CD4+ or CD8+ T cells sorted from blood, taken in a trial of the OX40 agonist ivuxolimab. These receptors were obtained from an adult with an advanced solid tumor such as melanoma, head and neck, liver or kidney cancer. The CDR3 runs from the conserved cysteine through the conserved F or W. D genes are given only for firm matches. For some rows the clone size is stated as once, few or many, or as a class when expanded; others skip it.

- TRBJ2-5 TRBV6-6 TRBD2 CANSYRGGQETQYF TGTGCCAACAGTTACCGCGGGGGTCAAGAGACCCAGTACTTC
once TRBJ1-2 TRBV6-1 - CASSESGQNYGYTF TGTGCCAGCAGTGAGTCAGGACAGAACTATGGCTACACCTTC
- TRBJ2-7 TRBV5-8 - CASSFMPAGDYEQYF TGTGCCAGCAGCTTCATGCCAGCAGGAGACTACGAGCAGTACTTC
- TRBJ1-4 TRBV30 TRBD1 CAWTQGAREKLFF TGTGCCTGGACACAGGGGGCGAGAGAAAAACTGTTTTTT
- TRBJ2-5 TRBV28 - CASSLGQQETQYF TGTGCCAGCAGTTTAGGGCAGCAAGAGACCCAGTACTTC
- TRBJ2-1 TRBV28 TRBD2 CASSLFIAGVDNEQFF TGTGCCAGCAGTTTATTCATAGCGGGGGTTGACAATGAGCAGTTCTTC
- TRBJ2-3 TRBV5-1 TRBD2 CASSWGLAGGPDTQYF TGCGCCAGCAGCTGGGGGCTAGCGGGGGGCCCAGATACGCAGTATTTT
- TRBJ2-3 TRBV27 - CASSFSAWGYTQYF TGTGCCAGCAGTTTTAGCGCTTGGGGATATACGCAGTATTTT
- TRBJ2-3 TRBV19 TRBD1 CASSDRGPAADTQYF TGTGCCAGTTCGGACAGGGGCCCCGCGGCAGATACGCAGTATTTT
once TRBJ2-5 TRBV28 - CASKLQGRGETQYF TGTGCCAGCAAACTGCAGGGAAGGGGTGAGACCCAGTACTTC
- TRBJ1-2 TRBV6-6 TRBD1 CASSPDRDYGYTF TGTGCCAGCAGCCCCGACAGGGACTATGGCTACACCTTC
few TRBJ2-2 TRBV5-1 - CASRPPGAGELFF TGCGCCAGCAGACCCCCAGGGGCCGGGGAGCTGTTTTTT
once TRBJ2-4 TRBV7-8 TRBD1 CASSWGQGENIQYF TGTGCCAGCAGCTGGGGACAGGGGGAAAACATTCAGTACTTC
- TRBJ1-3 TRBV6-6 - CASSEGSGNTIYF TGTGCCAGCAGTGAGGGGTCTGGAAACACCATATATTTT
- TRBJ2-7 TRBV28 - CASSLKYEQYF TGTGCCAGCAGTTTGAAATACGAGCAGTACTTC
- TRBJ1-5 TRBV27 TRBD1 CASRTGDQPQHF TGTGCCAGCAGAACAGGGGATCAGCCCCAGCATTTT
- TRBJ1-6 TRBV5-5 TRBD1 CASRSGTGESPLHF TGTGCCAGCAGGTCCGGGACAGGGGAGTCACCCCTCCACTTT
few TRBJ1-5 TRBV30 - CAWSTQGDQPQHF TGTGCCTGGAGTACCCAGGGAGATCAGCCCCAGCATTTT
once TRBJ1-2 TRBV5-5 - CASSPDHGARYGYTF TGTGCCAGCAGCCCGGATCATGGGGCCCGATATGGCTACACCTTC
- TRBJ2-2 TRBV7-9 - CASSFTDHTGELFF TGTGCCAGCAGCTTCACCGACCACACCGGGGAGCTGTTTTTT
- TRBJ1-1 TRBV7-2 - CASSLRRAGGRSTEAFF TGTGCCAGCAGCTTACGGAGGGCGGGGGGCCGAAGTACTGAAGCTTTCTTT
- TRBJ2-1 TRBV4-2 TRBD2 CASSQDQRGRDEQFF TGTGCCAGCAGCCAAGACCAGCGGGGGCGGGATGAGCAGTTCTTC
- TRBJ2-1 TRBV6-5 TRBD2 CASSYETSGGAYEQFF TGTGCCAGCAGTTACGAGACTAGCGGGGGGGCATATGAGCAGTTCTTC
- TRBJ1-2 TRBV5-8 - CASSLNRGGNYGYTF TGTGCCAGCAGCTTGAATAGGGGAGGGAACTATGGCTACACCTTC
- TRBJ2-7 TRBV5-4 TRBD2 CASSPGLAGGWSSYEQYF TGTGCCAGCAGCCCTGGACTAGCGGGGGGCTGGAGCTCCTACGAGCAGTACTTC
- TRBJ2-2 TRBV5-1 - CASSLQLDGNGELFF TGCGCCAGCAGCTTGCAATTGGACGGCAACGGGGAGCTGTTTTTT
- TRBJ2-7 TRBV6-5 TRBD2 CASSYAGGREYF TGTGCCAGCAGTTACGCGGGGGGCCGCGAGTACTTC
- TRBJ2-3 TRBV30 - CAWRFGTRLKRTDTQYF TGTGCCTGGAGGTTCGGAACTAGACTCAAGAGGACAGATACGCAGTATTTT
- TRBJ2-7 TRBV28 - CASSEIWTVFTYEQYF TGTGCCAGCAGCGAAATATGGACAGTTTTCACCTACGAGCAGTACTTC
- TRBJ1-5 TRBV6-4 - CASSSQPNQPQHF TGTGCCAGCAGTTCACAGCCCAATCAGCCCCAGCATTTT
- TRBJ2-3 TRBV6-5 - CASSRGLVTDTQYF TGTGCCAGCAGCCGGGGACTTGTCACAGATACGCAGTATTTT
- TRBJ1-1 TRBV18 - CASSPLNTEAFF TGTGCCAGCTCACCGCTTAACACTGAAGCTTTCTTT
- TRBJ1-2 TRBV6-5 - CASSYSRVPIYGYTF TGTGCCAGCAGTTACTCGAGGGTCCCGATTTATGGCTACACCTTC
- TRBJ1-5 TRBV5-1 - CASSLGTNQPQHF TGCGCCAGCAGTTTAGGGACGAATCAGCCCCAGCATTTT
- TRBJ2-1 TRBV6-5 - CASRDRGDEQFF TGTGCCAGCAGAGACCGTGGCGATGAGCAGTTCTTC
- TRBJ2-3 TRBV6-1 TRBD2 CASSVAGGKDTQYF TGTGCCAGCAGTGTAGCGGGGGGGAAAGATACGCAGTATTTT
- TRBJ2-1 TRBV18 TRBD2 CASSPIAPGGGANEQFF TGTGCCAGCTCACCTATCGCACCTGGCGGGGGGGCCAATGAGCAGTTCTTC
- TRBJ2-5 TRBV7-9 - CASSLAQGASEGETQYF TGTGCCAGCAGCTTAGCTCAAGGGGCTAGCGAGGGGGAGACCCAGTACTTC
- TRBJ1-5 TRBV30 - CAWSVGGMSNQPQHF TGTGCCTGGAGTGTAGGGGGGATGAGCAATCAGCCCCAGCATTTT
- TRBJ1-1 TRBV5-1 - CASSSRLDTEAFF TGCGCCAGCAGCTCCCGTTTAGACACTGAAGCTTTCTTT
- TRBJ2-7 TRBV18 - CASSPPGTSSYEQYF TGTGCCAGCTCACCACCAGGGACAAGCTCCTACGAGCAGTACTTC
once TRBJ2-2 TRBV11-2 - CASSLDPLGELFF TGTGCCAGCAGCTTAGACCCCTTGGGGGAGCTGTTTTTT
- TRBJ2-7 TRBV5-8 TRBD1 CASSFQQGVYEQYF TGTGCCAGCAGCTTTCAACAGGGGGTGTACGAGCAGTACTTC
- TRBJ1-2 TRBV5-6 TRBD1 CASSSLGQTSYGYTF TGTGCCAGCAGCTCGCTGGGACAGACAAGCTATGGCTACACCTTC
- TRBJ1-5 TRBV27 - CASSFAGQPQHF TGTGCCAGCAGTTTTGCGGGACAGCCCCAGCATTTT
- TRBJ1-1 TRBV5-1 - CASAAGGSHTEAFF TGCGCCAGCGCGGCGGGGGGTAGTCACACTGAAGCTTTCTTT
- TRBJ1-2 TRBV28 TRBD1 CASSPGTVGYGYTF TGTGCCAGCAGTCCCGGGACAGTGGGCTATGGCTACACCTTC
once TRBJ2-7 TRBV6-1 - CASSEEGTLTTYEQYF TGTGCCAGCAGTGAAGAGGGGACACTTACCACCTACGAGCAGTACTTC
- TRBJ1-3 TRBV7-2 - CASSLQWGSGNTIYF TGTGCCAGCAGCCTCCAATGGGGCTCTGGAAACACCATATATTTT
- TRBJ2-3 TRBV4-1 - CASSPGGGTDTQYF TGCGCCAGCAGCCCCGGTGGCGGCACAGATACGCAGTATTTT
- TRBJ1-1 TRBV30 TRBD1 CAWVNEQGAWTEAFF TGTGCCTGGGTAAATGAACAGGGGGCTTGGACTGAAGCTTTCTTT
- TRBJ2-3 TRBV7-2 TRBD1 CASSLTGQYTDTQYF TGTGCCAGCAGCTTGACAGGGCAATACACAGATACGCAGTATTTT
- TRBJ1-2 TRBV6-5 - CASLPGRREYGYTF TGTGCCAGCCTTCCCGGGCGAAGGGAGTATGGCTACACCTTC
- TRBJ2-2 TRBV5-1 - CASSLDRVNTGELFF TGCGCCAGCAGCTTGGACAGGGTGAACACCGGGGAGCTGTTTTTT
- TRBJ2-7 TRBV29-1 TRBD1 CSAMLGQAGGEQYF TGCAGCGCCATGCTGGGACAGGCCGGGGGCGAGCAGTACTTC
- TRBJ1-1 TRBV6-5 - CASSKRTDQEAFF TGTGCCAGCAGTAAAAGGACAGATCAAGAAGCTTTCTTT
- TRBJ2-2 TRBV11-2 - CASSFRPDSNTGELFF TGTGCCAGCAGCTTCCGCCCCGACTCTAACACCGGGGAGCTGTTTTTT
- TRBJ2-7 TRBV11-3 - CASSTLRGEQYF TGTGCCAGCAGCACCCTACGGGGCGAGCAGTACTTC
- TRBJ2-5 TRBV5-6 - CASSLGGGETQYF TGTGCCAGCAGCTTGGGGGGCGGAGAGACCCAGTACTTC
- TRBJ1-1 TRBV7-9 TRBD1 CASSQLGQGNTEAFF TGTGCCAGCAGCCAGTTGGGACAGGGGAACACTGAAGCTTTCTTT